This T cell receptor (beta chain) was retrieved from a study of T-cell reconstitution after alpha-beta-depleted transplantation in children (dated by TCRdb to 2016 to 2018). For the wider study: T-cell immune reconstitution after TCRalphabeta/CD19-depleted allogeneic hematopoietic cell transplantation in children was quantitatively tracked in the study by means of TCR repertoire profiling.

The treatment or condition label on this specimen signifies: allogeneic hematopoietic cell transplantation with graft depleted of TCRalphabeta T cells and CD19 B cells. TCRalphabeta/CD19-depleted allogeneic hematopoietic cell grafts were given to the transplant recipients, all of whom were children. Here is what the overall study found, with its caveats: In some patients, the high TCRbeta diversity seen at day 60 was put down to recipient T cells and intrathymic progenitors that had survived conditioning. Over subsequent months, a decline in hyperexpanded clone frequencies was noted, and after one year, T-cell counts and TCRbeta diversity were mostly ascribed to newly produced T cells. The apparently early alphabetaT-cell count recovery about two months after transplant was reportedly dependent on only several hundred rapidly expanded clones derived from non-depleted graft cells.

Concerning this clonotype: Its antigen remains unidentified. No base quality information exists; no much larger clone differs at one position.

From the cysteine up to the phenylalanine, the CDR3 has a length of 14 residues. This entry keeps only the CDR3 DNA: 42 bases, framed from base 1. The CDR1 and CDR2 encoded by the germline V gene (reference sequence) are GTSNPN and SVGIG. V lost 8 bases and J lost 0 bases; the stretch between them is 11 bases long. Library preparation employed PCR. The sequencer listed for this sample is Illumina HiSeq 2500. TCR library preparation used molecular barcoding, with unique molecular identifiers applied to normalize quantification of the TCRbeta repertoire. Through fastp at Q25 and MiXCR, TCRdb rebuilt clones from the public reads, retaining in-frame beta chains. A single entry per CDR3 protein holds the most common genes and DNA from its merged rows. The sample includes 77,000 or so distinct CDR3 sequences, with roughly 18% observed a single time. 51% of the sample belongs to the ten largest clones.

The source of this sequence is a male patient between 2 and 9 years old who had a stem cell transplant for acute lymphoblastic leukemia, so the T cells may come from the graft donor. The specimen comprised PBMCs, mostly from graft donor cells, sampled 360 days after TCRalphabeta/CD19-depleted stem cell transplant. The chain couples TRBV30 to TRBJ2-6; the D gene assignment is ambiguous. The sequenced DNA is TGTGCCCTCGGGCCTTACTCTGGGGCCAACGTCCTGACTTTC. This translates into CALGPYSGANVLTF.